This is a list of T cell receptor beta chains from one sample in a study of cytomegalovirus exposure and HLA in healthy donors. Sequencing used immunoSEQ multiplex PCR; TCRdb keeps in-frame clones, though not all of them. Of roughly 110,000 clones in the sample, approximately 74% were seen once. The sample consisted of PBMCs. These receptors all stem from a woman aged 40 to 50 in good health and CMV-seropositive. CDR3s include the opening cysteine and the closing phenylalanine or tryptophan. The D gene is left open where the match is weak. The size field is filled for only some rows; it gives once, few, many or a size class.

>TRBV6-1|TRBJ2-7|NA|NA
TGTGCCAGCAGAGCACGGGGGGCCTCCTACGAGCAGTACTTC
CASRARGASYEQYF
>TRBV30|TRBJ2-3|NA|NA
TGTGCCTGGAGCTTCCCCAGCACAGATACGCAGTATTTT
CAWSFPSTDTQYF
>TRBV14|TRBJ1-2|NA|NA
TGTGCCAGCAGCCAAGTTCCAGGGCAATGGGGTGGCTACACCTTC
CASSQVPGQWGGYTF
>TRBV6-6|TRBJ2-4|NA|TRBD2
TGTGCCAGCAGTGACGGGGGGGCGGCCAAAAACATTCAGTACTTC
CASSDGGAAKNIQYF
>TRBV6-6|TRBJ1-1|NA|NA
TGTGCCAGCAGTCCCGACCGGGAGAACACTGAAGCTTTCTTT
CASSPDRENTEAFF
>TRBV30|TRBJ2-3|few|TRBD2
TGTGCCTGGGCCTCGGGTAGCGGGGGGGCGACAGATACGCAGTATTTT
CAWASGSGGATDTQYF
>TRBV29-1|TRBJ1-3|NA|TRBD1
TGCAGCGTTGCAGAGACAGGGGGAAACACCATATATTTT
CSVAETGGNTIYF
>TRBV29-1|TRBJ1-5|few|NA
TGCAGCGTAGGATGGTCCGGAGGTCAGCCCCAGCATTTT
CSVGWSGGQPQHF
>TRBV5-1|TRBJ1-1|NA|NA
TGCGCCAGCAGCTTGGACAACGGGTCGGCTTTCTTT
CASSLDNGSAFF
>TRBV6-5|TRBJ1-5|NA|TRBD1
TGTGCCAGCAGTTACTCGGGACAGTGGGGTCAGCCCCAGCATTTT
CASSYSGQWGQPQHF
>TRBV11-2|TRBJ2-5|NA|NA
TGTGCCAGCAGCTTTTCAGAAGAGACCCAGTACTTC
CASSFSEETQYF
>TRBV6-5|TRBJ1-2|NA|NA
TGTGCCAGCAGTTACTCAGACGCGGAGGGCTATGGCTACACCTTC
CASSYSDAEGYGYTF